The 27 T cell receptor beta chains below were found in one sample sequenced in a study of cytomegalovirus exposure and HLA in healthy donors. This PCR relied on a set of 60 Vbeta primers and 13 Jbeta primers. Some clones are missing from TCRdb's copy, which holds only in-frame ones; the method was immunoSEQ multiplex PCR. The listing records around 40,000 clones. Sample: PBMCs. These receptors were obtained from a man aged 25-45 years in good health and CMV-seronegative.

The rearrangement uses TRBV30 and TRBJ1-2; D is uncertain. Between the trimmed V and J ends, which lost 8 bases and 2 bases, there was a span of 15 bases. Germline CDR1 and CDR2: GTSNPN and SVGIG (reference sequence). CDR3 size: 13 residues. In DNA form, the CDR3 reads TGTGCCGGTTTACTCCGACTAAACTATGGCTACACCTTC. It is translated as CAGLLRLNYGYTF.

V gene TRBV5-1 combines with J gene TRBJ1-2; 8 bases are a match to TRBD1. The CDR3 contains 14 residues. Germline V gives CDR1 SGHRS, CDR2 YFSETQ. V trimming: 4 bases; J trimming: 4 bases; junction bases outside the gene matches: 6. The CDR3 is CASSPADRGYGYTF. Written as DNA, the CDR3 is TGCGCCAGCAGCCCCGCCGACAGGGGCTATGGCTACACCTTC.

The DNA of the CDR3 is TGTGCCAGCATGACCGGGACAGGGGACAATGAGCAGTTCTTC. Translating gives CASMTGTGDNEQFF. The chain employs TRBV27 and TRBJ2-1; 10 nucleotides line up with TRBD1. From germline, CDR1 is MNHEY and CDR2 SMNVEV (reference sequence). V gave up 7 bases and J gave up 5 bases; unmatched junction bases: 5. The CDR3 is 14 residues long.

This chain connects TRBV5-1 to TRBJ1-1; 10 bases agree with TRBD1. The germline V gene encodes CDR1 SGHRS and CDR2 YFSETQ. V lost 5 bases and J lost 1; bases outside the gene matches: 5. The CDR3 is 15 amino acids. In DNA form, the CDR3 reads TGCGCCAGCAGTTGGACAGGGGGGACGAACACTGAAGCTTTCTTT. Amino acids: CASSWTGGTNTEAFF.

The V call is TRBV4-3, the J call TRBJ2-1; 7 bases fit TRBD2. Unmatched junction bases numbered 5, after V lost 0 bases and J lost 3 bases. The CDR3 length is 16 residues. Germline CDR1 is LGHNA and CDR2 is YSLEER. CDR3 in amino acids: CASSQERAGFYNEQFF. The CDR3 DNA sequence: TGCGCCAGCAGCCAAGAGCGAGCGGGGTTCTACAATGAGCAGTTCTTC.

The chain combines TRBV11-2 with TRBJ2-1; TRBD2 matches at 7 bases. The CDR3 runs 13 residues. Germline loops: CDR1 SGHAT, CDR2 FQNNGV. The V and J ends lost 8 bases and 4 bases, in that order; junction bases with no gene match: 5. The DNA for the CDR3 is TGTGCCAGCCAACGGGAGGCATACAATGAGCAGTTCTTC. Translating gives CASQREAYNEQFF.

The V gene is TRBV30, the J gene TRBJ2-1; 9 nucleotides line up with TRBD2. Germline CDR1 and CDR2: GTSNPN and SVGIG (reference sequence). The CDR3 length is 14 residues. V lost 6 bases, J lost 9 bases, and 12 bases stayed unmatched. CDR3 DNA sequence: TGTGCCTGCGAGGGGGCGGGAGGGCCGGGTGAGCAGTTCTTC. This sequence encodes CACEGAGGPGEQFF.

This rearrangement joins TRBV7-9 to TRBJ1-4; 7 bases align to TRBD1. The V gene end was trimmed by 5 bases and the J gene end by 6 bases; junction bases not matched to a gene: 9. This CDR3 contains 15 residues. The germline CDR1 and CDR2 sequences are SEHNR and FQNEAQ (reference sequence). The CDR3 DNA reads as TGTGCCAGCAGCGCTGGGTTGACAGGGCATGAAAAACTGTTTTTT. Amino acids: CASSAGLTGHEKLFF.

The chain employs TRBV6-1 and TRBJ1-6; TRBD1 is a possible D gene (6 bases). V was clipped by 1 base and J by 8 bases, with 9 bases between them. This CDR3 has 14 residues. Germline V gives CDR1 MNHNS, CDR2 SASEGT. CDR3 sequence reads: CASSEGTAYSPLHF. The CDR3 coding sequence is TGTGCCAGCAGTGAAGGGACAGCCTATTCACCCCTCCACTTT.

V is TRBV5-8 and J is TRBJ2-1; 8 positions match TRBD2. The V gene end was trimmed by 3 bases and the J gene end by 8 bases; junction bases not matched to a gene: 10. The CDR3 sequence is 15 residues long. CDR1 is SGHTS and CDR2 is YDEGEE in the germline V gene. The CDR3 region is CASSWGSGSVDEQFF. The CDR3 nucleotides are TGTGCCAGCAGCTGGGGAAGCGGGAGTGTCGATGAGCAGTTCTTC. Filled out from reference TRBV5-8 and TRBJ2-1, the complete variable domain reads EAGVTQSPTHLIKTRGQQATLRCSPISGHTSVYWYQQALGLGLQFLLWYDEGEERNRGNFPPRFSGRQFPNYSSELNVNALELEDSALYLCASSWGSGSVDEQFFGPGTRLTVL.

The J gene is TRBJ2-2, the V gene TRBV6-6; the match to TRBD2 covers 9 bases. J gave up 6 bases and V 5 bases, and 7 bases lay outside the gene matches. The CDR3 runs 15 residues. In germline, CDR1 is MNHNY, CDR2 SVGAGI (reference sequence). The CDR3 DNA reads as TGTGCCAGCAGTCCTCCGGGACTAGCAGCCGGGGAGCTGTTTTTT. This translates into CASSPPGLAAGELFF.

V usage is TRBV4-2 and J usage is TRBJ2-7, with TRBD1 matching over 7 bases. Germline CDR1 LGHNA, CDR2 YNFKEQ. This CDR3 is built from 15 residues. Unmatched junction bases numbered 4, after V lost 0 bases and J lost 2 bases. The CDR3 loop reads CASSQEGQSAYEQYF. The CDR3 DNA sequence: TGTGCCAGCAGCCAAGAGGGACAGAGCGCCTACGAGCAGTACTTC.

Notes on this clone: Different DNA sequences within this sample yield the same CDR3. This chain joins TRBV19 and TRBJ1-2, with TRBD1 matching 7 bases. With 7 bases clipped from V and 1 base from J, the junction kept 12 bases outside the gene matches. Germline loops: CDR1 LNHDA, CDR2 SQIVND (reference sequence). This CDR3 is built from 16 residues. CDR3: CASKGDSPTGNYGYTF. The DNA of the CDR3 is TGTGCCAGTAAAGGGGACAGTCCTACCGGTAACTATGGCTACACCTTC.

The chain links TRBV18 to TRBJ2-7, with a tentative D call TRBD2 (5 bases). The V and J ends lost 3 bases and 3 bases respectively, with 6 bases between them. Germline lookup yields CDR1 KGHSH and CDR2 LQKENI. This CDR3 is 12 amino acids long. DNA for the CDR3: TGTGCCAGCTCACCTCGGGGCTACGAGCAGTACTTC. It is translated as CASSPRGYEQYF.

Note on this clone: Other DNA variants within this sample encode the same CDR3. The chain has TRBV7-9 and TRBJ1-1; possibly TRBD1 for D (6 bases). V lost 1 base to trimming and J lost 0 bases, with 12 bases between them. This CDR3 comprises 16 residues. CDR1 and CDR2 (germline): SEHNR, FQNEAQ (reference sequence). The CDR3 DNA reads TGTGCCAGCAGCTTAGGGGGGCGAATCATGAACACTGAAGCTTTCTTT. This codes for CASSLGGRIMNTEAFF. Drawing the rest from reference TRBV7-9 and TRBJ1-1, the complete variable domain is DTGVSQNPRHKITKRGQNVTFRCDPISEHNRLYWYRQTLGQGPEFLTYFQNEAQLEKSRLLSDRFSAERPKGSFSTLEIQRTEQGDSAMYLCASSLGGRIMNTEAFFGQGTRLTVV.

This chain uses TRBV7-2 with TRBJ1-4, with D unresolved. The length of the CDR3 is 13 residues. Per the germline V gene, CDR1 is SGHTA and CDR2 is FQGNSA. The V end was cut by 3 bases, the J end by 7 bases, with 9 bases between. CDR3 sequence: CASSFSPREKLFF. DNA for the CDR3: TGTGCCAGCAGCTTTAGCCCCCGTGAAAAACTGTTTTTT.

J is TRBJ2-2 and V is TRBV11-3; 7 bases match TRBD2. J was trimmed by 2 bases and V by 5 bases; bases with no gene match: 11. The CDR3 extends over 17 amino acids. Germline V lookup: CDR1 SGHNT, CDR2 YENEEA. The DNA of the CDR3 is TGTGCCAGCAGCCCCCACGGGACGGGGGGTAACACCGGGGAGCTGTTTTTT. Amino acids: CASSPHGTGGNTGELFF.

The chain combines TRBV11-2 with TRBJ1-2; D ambiguous. V lost 5 bases, J lost 7 bases, and 20 bases lay in between. The germline gives CDR1 SGHAT, CDR2 FQNNGV. The length of the CDR3 is 15 residues. The CDR3: CASSPSGGYKSGYTF. The CDR3 DNA reads TGTGCCAGCAGCCCTTCGGGCGGGTATAAGTCTGGCTACACCTTC.

The chain joins TRBV7-9 to TRBJ2-7; 12 bases align to TRBD2. CDR1 is SEHNR, CDR2 FQNEAQ, per germline (reference sequence). The V and J ends lost 3 bases and 5 bases, in that order; junction bases with no gene match: 17. The CDR3 consists of 19 residues. The CDR3 nucleotides read TGTGCCAGCAGCTTTACTAGCGGGGGGCCCGTGGTGATTCGGGACGAGCAGTACTTC. Encoded protein: CASSFTSGGPVVIRDEQYF.

The gene calls are TRBV4-2 and TRBJ1-2; TRBD1 aligns across 7 bases. Germline V gene sequence: CDR1 LGHNA, CDR2 YNFKEQ. V was clipped by 0 bases and J by 4 bases; unmatched bases: 5. The CDR3 has 15 amino acids. The DNA for the CDR3 is TGTGCCAGCAGCCAAGATCAAGGGGGCGGCTATGGCTACACCTTC. Amino acid sequence: CASSQDQGGGYGYTF.

The chain couples TRBV18 to TRBJ2-5; 7 bases match TRBD2. The CDR3 is 14 amino acids. Germline-derived CDR1 and CDR2 are KGHSH and LQKENI. With V trimmed by 1 base and J by 2 bases, 1 base remained unmatched. CDR3 amino acids: CASSPRGGQETQYF. CDR3 nucleotides: TGTGCCAGCTCACCACGGGGAGGGCAAGAGACCCAGTACTTC.

The gene calls are TRBV14 and TRBJ2-5, with 7 bases that match TRBD2. Per germline, CDR1 SGHDN and CDR2 FVKESK. V gave up 1 base and J gave up 4 bases; unmatched junction bases: 6. CDR3 length equals 15 residues. The CDR3 here is CASSQAGTTGETQYF. The CDR3 DNA follows: TGTGCCAGCAGCCAAGCCGGGACTACCGGAGAGACCCAGTACTTC.

CDR3 sequence: CASSTGTGLNTEAFF. The CDR3, as DNA: TGTGCCAGCAGCACTGGGACAGGACTGAACACTGAAGCTTTCTTT. V is TRBV7-9 and J is TRBJ1-1; 8 nucleotides line up with TRBD1. The V gene end was trimmed by 5 bases and the J gene end by 0 bases; junction bases not matched to a gene: 5. The V gene's germline CDR1 is SEHNR and CDR2 FQNEAQ (reference sequence). The length of the CDR3 is 15 residues.

The CDR3 DNA follows: TGTGCCAGTAGTATTCAGACAGGCTATAATTCACCCCTCCACTTT. This codes for CASSIQTGYNSPLHF. This chain connects TRBV19 to TRBJ1-6, with D maybe TRBD1 (6 bases). CDR1 LNHDA and CDR2 SQIVND come from the germline V gene (reference sequence). Trimming shortened V by 3 bases and J by 3 bases, and 9 bases separated the two germline ends. The CDR3 has 15 amino acids. Together with reference TRBV19 and TRBJ1-6, the CDR3 gives the full variable domain: DGGITQSPKYLFRKEGQNVTLSCEQNLNHDAMYWYRQDPGQGLRLIYYSQIVNDFQKGDIAEGYSVSREKKESFPLTVTSAQKNPTAFYLCASSIQTGYNSPLHFGNGTRLTVT.

The V and J genes are TRBV2 and TRBJ2-7; possible D gene TRBD2, 5 bases. CDR3 length equals 15 residues. The ends were cut back, 0 bases at V and 0 bases at J, with 9 bases in the middle. Germline loops: CDR1 SNHLY, CDR2 FYNNEI. The CDR3 spells CASSEAPGNSYEQYF. The CDR3, as DNA: TGTGCCAGCAGTGAAGCGCCGGGGAACTCCTACGAGCAGTACTTC.

The rearrangement joins TRBV7-6 to TRBJ2-1; 10 bases are shared with TRBD1. In germline, CDR1 is SGHVS, CDR2 FNYEAQ. V lost 4 bases, J lost 1 base, and 4 bases stayed unmatched. The CDR3 length is 16 residues. CDR3 in DNA: TGTGCCAGCAGCTCCCGGGACAGGGGTTCCTACAATGAGCAGTTCTTC. Translated, it gives CASSSRDRGSYNEQFF.

The chain uses TRBV5-1 and TRBJ2-7; 8 nucleotides line up with TRBD1. CDR3 size: 15 residues. Trimming removed 2 bases from V and 5 bases from J; junction bases left unmatched: 9. The germline V gene has CDR1 SGHRS and CDR2 YFSETQ. The CDR3 loop is CASSLQTGEGHEQYF. The CDR3 DNA follows: TGCGCCAGCAGCTTACAGACAGGGGAAGGCCACGAGCAGTACTTC.